The clone carrying this T cell receptor beta chain was counted only a few times. Its antigen remains unidentified. The same CDR3 is also encoded by other DNA sequences in this sample. These data belong to a study of shared clonotypes between healthy human individuals. For the study at large: Aged between 18 and 49, the donors were a couple of women and three men. Plates per donor: three CD4 naive, three CD4 memory, two CD8 naive, one CD8 memory. Points from the study as a whole: Depth was large, yet rarefaction showed that sorted-subset sequencing was incomplete.

Deep was the level used in running the assay. Measured with immunoSEQ multiplex PCR; TCRdb has only the in-frame clones, and not every one. The data hold about 2.4 million clones, with approximately 93% observed a single time. CDR3 length: 11 residues. V lost 8 bases and J lost 1, with 5 bases in between. CDR1 is MDHEN and CDR2 is SYDVKM in the germline V gene. V gene TRBV28 combines with J gene TRBJ1-1; no clear D gene. This TCR derives from a man younger than 30 in good health. Some clones in this sample may be carry-over from other donors' samples. The sequencing sample was made of naive CD4+ T cells from PBMCs. The subset here: CD45RA+ positively selected. The CDR3: CASVRNTEAFF. The CDR3, as DNA: TGTGCCAGCGTAAGGAACACTGAAGCTTTCTTT.